This TCR beta chain originates from a study of beta chain features in type 1 diabetes (dated by TCRdb to 2016 to 2019). As for the study more broadly: Mean age, gender distribution, total cell number and subset yield did not differ between patients and healthy donors. The study compared TCRB repertoires of sorted circulating CD4+ T cell subsets between recently diagnosed type 1 diabetes patients and matched healthy donors. Across all samples, approximately 98,000,000 sorted cells were examined, and cell number per subset correlated strongly with RNA yield. Regulatory and stem cell-like memory subsets were isolated from only 8 patients and about eight healthy donors, whereas naive and central memory subsets came from all 30 or so donors.

Each donor gave one peripheral blood draw, about 110 mL on average, collected into heparinised tubes. Using a panel that included CD45RO, CCR7, CD25, CD127, CD95 and CD27, naive, central memory, regulatory and stem cell-like memory CD4+ T cells were sorted on a BD FACSAria II. All sorted populations exceeded 95% purity. PBMCs were separated immediately by Lymphoprep density gradient centrifugation and were stained directly, without being cultured. To minimize batch effects, samples were stained and sorted in pairs, one healthy donor with one patient per experiment. Results the study describes overall, beyond this receptor: Because cDNA was sequenced instead of genomic DNA, activated cells with high expression could be over-represented, although the groups did not differ in activation or CD3 levels. Naive, central memory and regulatory TCRB repertoires appeared to be more alike among patients than among healthy donors. A moderate but significant shortening of TCRB CDR3 length was observed in type 1 diabetes patients in all four CD4+ subsets. PCR might favor shorter templates, but patient and control samples were amplified and corrected together, so any skew would affect both groups equally. Patients with type 1 diabetes made fewer insertions and deleted more nucleotides at VDJ recombination sites, implying thymic rearrangement abnormalities. HLA sub-analyses involved small numbers of individuals, so any influence of HLA type on TCRB rearrangement remained unresolved.

This clone was seen a handful of times. Its antigen remains undetermined. No base quality information exists; no much larger clone differs at one position. The entire isolated RNA was reverse transcribed using the High Capacity cDNA Reverse Transcription Kit, and thus expressed TCRB transcripts were sequenced. Deep immunoSEQ sequencing was applied to naive, central memory and regulatory T cell samples, giving an average of approximately 3.8 million total reads per sample. Sorted cells were lysed in RLT buffer, and RNA was extracted using DNase-treated RNeasy Micro or Mini kits according to cell number. Each cell subset was processed separately to prevent cross-contamination, with patient and healthy donor samples processed together. The immunoSEQ multiplex PCR was used to amplify TCRB sequences from cDNA, generating 87-bp fragments that spanned the CDR3 region. The amplicons were sequenced using the Illumina HiSeq platform. On the study's bioinformatics: Synthetic template baselines were used to correct PCR bias computationally, reads within Hamming distance 2 were collapsed, and singletons that could not be merged were discarded. Reads were aligned against IMGT so that V, D and J genes, CDR3 length and insertions or deletions at six rearrangement sites could be assigned. Within each subset, clonotype counts were normalized to the number of sorted cells before true diversity and Gini coefficients were calculated with the tcR R package. The overlap coefficient, calculated on TCRB nucleotide sequences, was used to measure repertoire sharing. The table was pulled from immuneACCESS by TCRdb, which kept in-frame rearrangements only. Such tables lose some clones; where checked, under half of the loss comes from unresolved V genes, and the rest has no known cause. Clone size and V and J calls were adopted from that table, with D and trimming inferred from the DNA. This sample comprises a few hundred thousand clones, roughly 30% of them detected only once. The top ten constitute approximately 4% of the sample.

According to the germline V gene, CDR1 reads LGHNA and CDR2 reads YSLEER. CDR3 length: 13 amino acids, cysteine to phenylalanine. The only DNA kept is the CDR3, 39 bases in frame from the first base. Cut back by 0 bases and 8 bases, the V and J ends lie 10 bases apart. This clonotype was obtained from a man aged 30 to 39 in good health. The sequenced sample was central memory CD4+ T cells from blood. The chain was built from TRBV4-3 and TRBJ1-1, and the D gene may be TRBD1, 5 bases matching. CDR3 sequence: CASSQDRAGEAFF. The DNA reads as follows: TGCGCCAGCAGCCAAGATAGGGCAGGGGAAGCTTTCTTT.